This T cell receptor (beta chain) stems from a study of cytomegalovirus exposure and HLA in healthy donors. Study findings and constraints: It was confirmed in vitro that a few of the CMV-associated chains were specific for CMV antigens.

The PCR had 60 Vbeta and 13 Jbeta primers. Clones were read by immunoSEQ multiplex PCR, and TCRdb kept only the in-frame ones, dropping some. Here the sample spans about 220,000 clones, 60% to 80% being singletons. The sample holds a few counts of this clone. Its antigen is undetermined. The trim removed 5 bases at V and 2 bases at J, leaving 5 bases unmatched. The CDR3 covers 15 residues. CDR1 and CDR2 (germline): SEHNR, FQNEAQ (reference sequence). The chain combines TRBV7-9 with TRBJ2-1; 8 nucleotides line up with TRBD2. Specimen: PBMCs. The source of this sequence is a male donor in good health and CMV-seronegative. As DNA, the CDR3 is TGTGCCAGCAGCCCGAGCGGGAGTCCCTACAATGAGCAGTTCTTC. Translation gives CASSPSGSPYNEQFF.